The rows below give T cell receptor beta chains drawn from one sample of a study of T cell responses to AZD1222 COVID-19 vaccine. Sequencing used immunoSEQ multiplex PCR; TCRdb keeps in-frame clones, though not all of them. The repertoire includes 120,000 to 150,000 clones, roughly 92% of them detected once, and about a tenth sits in the top ten. This specimen consisted of peripheral blood, obtained 28 days after the second AZD1222 dose. These receptors all stem from an adult who received the AZD1222 COVID-19 vaccine. The CDR3 runs from the conserved cysteine through the conserved F or W. The D gene is left open where the match is weak. The size entry is marked missing in some rows and otherwise reads once, few, many or a size class.

J,size,D,V,CDR3,DNA
TRBJ1-6,NA,NA,TRBV7-9,CASSPVVLGSPLHF,TGTGCCAGCAGCCCGGTGGTTCTAGGATCACCCCTCCACTTT
TRBJ1-2,NA,NA,TRBV18,CASSPQDLGGYTF,TGTGCCAGCTCACCACAGGATCTAGGTGGCTACACCTTC
TRBJ1-5,NA,NA,TRBV29-1,CSVGRDSNQPQHF,TGCAGCGTTGGACGGGATAGCAATCAGCCCCAGCATTTT
TRBJ1-2,NA,NA,TRBV6-2/TRBV6-3,CASSYPGAINYGYTF,TGTGCCAGCAGTTACCCCGGAGCGATTAACTATGGCTACACCTTC
TRBJ2-2,NA,NA,TRBV28,CASSPTPAGELFF,TGTGCCAGCAGTCCCACTCCGGCCGGGGAGCTGTTTTTT
TRBJ1-4,NA,NA,TRBV6-5,CASRGQATNEKLFF,TGTGCCAGCAGAGGGCAGGCAACTAATGAAAAACTGTTTTTT
TRBJ1-1,NA,NA,TRBV18,CASSPWDLNTEAFF,TGTGCCAGCTCACCATGGGACTTGAACACTGAAGCTTTCTTT
TRBJ2-4,NA,NA,TRBV18,CASSPSGLAKNIQYF,TGTGCCAGCTCACCTTCGGGACTAGCCAAAAACATTCAGTACTTC
TRBJ1-2,NA,NA,TRBV12-3/TRBV12-4,CASSLEGSYGYTF,TGTGCCAGCAGTTTGGAGGGGTCCTATGGCTACACCTTC
TRBJ1-6,NA,NA,TRBV6-4,CASSPAGRSPLHF,TGTGCCAGCAGTCCGGCAGGGAGATCACCCCTCCACTTT
TRBJ1-1,NA,TRBD1,TRBV19,CASSPGTGVAEAFF,TGTGCCAGTAGCCCTGGGACAGGGGTAGCCGAAGCTTTCTTT
TRBJ1-1,NA,NA,TRBV2,CASRGMNTEAFF,TGTGCCAGCAGGGGCATGAACACTGAAGCTTTCTTT
TRBJ1-2,NA,NA,TRBV6-6,CATTGIYGYTF,TGTGCCACCACAGGGATCTATGGCTACACCTTC
TRBJ1-2,NA,NA,TRBV5-1,CASSLDRNYGYTF,TGCGCCAGCAGCTTGGACAGAAACTATGGCTACACCTTC
TRBJ1-2,NA,NA,TRBV19,CASSGGMDGYTF,TGTGCCAGTAGTGGAGGGATGGATGGCTACACCTTC
TRBJ2-3,NA,TRBD2,TRBV28,CAASQRGSDTQYF,TGTGCCGCATCCCAGCGGGGTTCAGATACGCAGTATTTT
TRBJ1-5,NA,NA,TRBV18,CASSLGGGTHQPQHF,TGTGCCAGCTCGCTTGGAGGAGGGACCCATCAGCCCCAGCATTTT
TRBJ1-1,NA,NA,TRBV3-1/TRBV3-2,CASSPEAGNTEAFF,TGTGCCAGCAGCCCCGAGGCAGGGAACACTGAAGCTTTCTTT
TRBJ2-3,NA,NA,TRBV19,CASARGGALTDTQYF,TGTGCCAGTGCCCGCGGGGGCGCATTAACAGATACGCAGTATTTT
TRBJ1-1,NA,NA,TRBV7-9,CASSLTTGNTEAFF,TGTGCCAGCAGCTTGACGACGGGGAACACTGAAGCTTTCTTT
TRBJ2-1,once,NA,TRBV3-1/TRBV3-2,CASSQGGGLLYNEQFF,TGTGCCAGCAGCCAAGGAGGGGGGCTATTATACAATGAGCAGTTCTTC
TRBJ1-1,NA,TRBD1,TRBV9,CASSGRQGLAFF,TGTGCCAGCAGCGGAAGACAGGGTCTGGCTTTCTTT
TRBJ1-6,NA,NA,TRBV30,CALNGERSPLHF,TGTGCCCTCAACGGGGAGAGATCACCCCTCCACTTT
TRBJ1-2,NA,NA,TRBV6-2/TRBV6-3,CASSLFRDGYTF,TGTGCCAGCAGTTTATTCAGGGATGGCTACACCTTC
TRBJ2-5,NA,TRBD1,TRBV18,CASSPTLDRGRGETQYF,TGTGCCAGCTCACCTACTTTGGACAGGGGTCGGGGAGAGACCCAGTACTTC
TRBJ1-1,NA,NA,TRBV7-7,CASSLSANTEAFF,TGTGCTAGCAGCTTAAGTGCGAACACTGAAGCTTTCTTT
TRBJ1-1,NA,TRBD1,TRBV5-1,CASSRSDRERSF,TGCGCCAGCAGCCGTTCTGACAGGGAAAGGTCCTTT
TRBJ2-7,NA,NA,TRBV7-9,CASLNPGRNYEQYF,TGTGCCAGCCTTAATCCCGGACGAAACTACGAGCAGTACTTC
TRBJ1-3,NA,NA,TRBV5-8,CASSLYEGNTIYF,TGTGCCAGCAGCTTGTACGAAGGAAACACCATATATTTT
TRBJ1-1,NA,TRBD1,TRBV4-2,CATMGPGQVWDTEAFF,TGTGCCACCATGGGACCGGGACAGGTCTGGGACACTGAAGCTTTCTTT
TRBJ2-3,NA,NA,TRBV5-4,CASSRVGTDTQYF,TGTGCCAGCAGCCGGGTGGGCACAGATACGCAGTATTTT
TRBJ2-2,NA,NA,TRBV5-1,CASSSPQSNTGELFF,TGCGCCAGCAGCTCCCCCCAGTCGAACACCGGGGAGCTGTTTTTT
TRBJ1-1,NA,NA,TRBV6-5,CASSYSPGMSTEAFF,TGTGCCAGCAGTTACTCACCAGGGATGTCGACTGAAGCTTTCTTT
TRBJ1-4,NA,NA,TRBV4-1,CASNPGPDNEKLFF,TGCGCCAGCAACCCAGGGCCCGATAATGAAAAACTGTTTTTT
TRBJ2-1,NA,TRBD2,TRBV5-1,CASSRLAGGSSYNEQFF,TGCGCCAGCAGCCGACTAGCGGGAGGGAGCTCCTACAATGAGCAGTTCTTC
TRBJ1-6,NA,TRBD1,TRBV6-5,CASRGQGAGSSPLHF,TGTGCCAGCAGGGGACAGGGGGCCGGTAGTTCACCCCTCCACTTT
TRBJ1-5,few,TRBD1,TRBV19,CASSKGTAGSNQPQHF,TGTGCCAGTAGTAAAGGGACAGCAGGAAGCAATCAGCCCCAGCATTTT
TRBJ1-3,NA,NA,TRBV5-4,CASSLWGAGNTIYF,TGTGCCAGCAGCTTATGGGGTGCTGGAAACACCATATATTTT
TRBJ1-5,NA,NA,TRBV27,CASSSRGRSNQPQHF,TGTGCCAGCAGTTCGAGGGGCCGGAGCAATCAGCCCCAGCATTTT
TRBJ1-3,NA,TRBD1,TRBV18,CASSPPTGGLRNTIYF,TGTGCCAGCTCACCACCGACAGGGGGCTTACGAAACACCATATATTTT
TRBJ2-5,NA,NA,TRBV6-2/TRBV6-3,CASSYSIQQETQYF,TGTGCCAGCAGTTACTCGATACAGCAAGAGACCCAGTACTTC
TRBJ2-7,NA,NA,TRBV5-4,CASINGGGPSYEQYF,TGTGCCAGCATCAACGGAGGAGGGCCCTCCTACGAGCAGTACTTC
TRBJ1-1,NA,TRBD1,TRBV28,CASSLRQGAHTEAFF,TGTGCCAGCAGTTTAAGGCAGGGGGCCCACACTGAAGCTTTCTTT
TRBJ1-2,NA,NA,TRBV6-5,CASSYQDGDYGYTF,TGTGCCAGCAGTTATCAGGATGGGGACTATGGCTACACCTTC
TRBJ2-3,NA,TRBD2,TRBV10-3,CAISGASGSSDTQYF,TGTGCCATCAGTGGGGCTAGCGGGAGTTCAGATACGCAGTATTTT
TRBJ1-2,NA,NA,TRBV5-4,CASSVGGYGYTF,TGTGCCAGCAGCGTAGGAGGATATGGCTACACCTTC
TRBJ2-2,NA,NA,TRBV11-3,CASSLRGGNAGELFF,TGTGCCAGCAGCTTACGGGGAGGCAATGCCGGGGAGCTGTTTTTT
TRBJ1-5,NA,NA,TRBV6-1,CASSEALRGPGSRQPQHF,TGTGCCAGCAGTGAAGCGCTTCGGGGGCCGGGGTCGAGACAGCCCCAGCATTTT
TRBJ1-5,NA,NA,TRBV6-5,CASTRGGNQPQHF,TGTGCCAGCACCCGGGGGGGGAATCAGCCCCAGCATTTT
TRBJ1-2,NA,NA,TRBV4-2,CASSQDRAPYGYTF,TGTGCCAGCAGCCAAGATAGGGCCCCCTATGGCTACACCTTC